These 32 T cell receptor beta chains came from one sample sequenced in a study of CD4+ T cells in melanoma. TCRdb's table, derived via immunoSEQ multiplex PCR, lists solely in-frame clones and lacks some. The data show 20,000 to 25,000 clones, approximately 80% seen once. The sequencing input was cells from a culture (not recorded whether cultured in vitro). The receptors come from a human donor with melanoma.

The chain joins TRBV4-1 to TRBJ2-1; D perhaps matches TRBD2 (5 bases). The CDR3 spans 15 residues. The V end was cut by 2 bases, the J end by 0 bases, with 8 bases between. Germline loops: CDR1 MGHRA, CDR2 YSYEKL. This CDR3 is CASSQTSSSYNEQFF. The CDR3 region has the DNA TGCGCCAGCAGCCAAACTAGTTCCTCCTACAATGAGCAGTTCTTC.

V usage is TRBV6-1 and J usage is TRBJ2-1, with 9 bases aligning to TRBD2. The V gene end was trimmed by 6 bases and the J gene end by 7 bases; junction bases not matched to a gene: 7. The germline V gene has CDR1 MNHNS and CDR2 SASEGT. The CDR3 is 14 amino acids. CDR3 sequence (DNA): TGTGCCAGCAGCTTTAGCGGGGGCGGGAATGAGCAGTTCTTC. Protein: CASSFSGGGNEQFF.

This clone was counted a few times. The chain links TRBV5-1 to TRBJ1-5; D unclear. Germline assignment: CDR1 SGHRS and CDR2 YFSETQ. The CDR3 contains 17 residues. Trimming pared 0 bases from V and 7 bases from J, leaving 20 bases between. CDR3 DNA sequence: TGCGCCAGCAGCTTGGTTCTTAGGCCAGGTAATCTACAGCCCCAGCATTTT. This sequence encodes CASSLVLRPGNLQPQHF. Full variable domain (remainder filled in from reference TRBV5-1 and TRBJ1-5): KAGVTQTPRYLIKTRGQQVTLSCSPISGHRSVSWYQQTPGQGLQFLFEYFSETQRNKGNFPGRFSGRQFSNSRSEMNVSTLELGDSALYLCASSLVLRPGNLQPQHFGDGTRLSIL.

This sequence joins TRBV18 and TRBJ1-4; D uncertain. V dropped 3 bases and J dropped 4 bases, with 6 bases sitting between them. Germline values: CDR1 KGHSH, CDR2 LQKENI. This CDR3 has 13 amino acids. CDR3: CASSPDRNEKLFF. CDR3 nucleotides: TGTGCCAGCTCACCTGACCGTAATGAAAAACTGTTTTTT.

A single count supports this clone. The V call is TRBV5-1, the J call TRBJ1-4; perhaps TRBD1 as D (6 bases). Germline CDR1 and CDR2: SGHRS and YFSETQ. V gave up 4 bases and J gave up 0 bases, with 13 bases separating them. The CDR3 runs 16 residues. CDR3 coding DNA: TGCGCCAGCAGCCCGGGACATACGGCAACTAATGAAAAACTGTTTTTT. Translated, it gives CASSPGHTATNEKLFF.

The chain employs TRBV30 and TRBJ1-2; a weak D match, TRBD1 (5 bases). Trimming removed 3 bases from V and 4 bases from J, with 12 bases in between. Germline-derived CDR1 and CDR2 are GTSNPN and SVGIG (reference sequence). This CDR3 has 13 residues. The CDR3 DNA follows: TGTGCCTGGAGGACAGTCCCGGGCTATGGCTACACCTTC. This encodes CAWRTVPGYGYTF.

V is TRBV4-1 and J is TRBJ1-1; perhaps TRBD1 as D (5 bases). Germline CDR1 reads MGHRA; CDR2 reads YSYEKL. The V end was cut by 2 bases, the J end by 1 base, with 8 bases between. The CDR3 is made up of 14 amino acids. The CDR3 bases are TGCGCCAGCAGCCAACACACAGGGAACACTGAAGCTTTCTTT. Its protein is CASSQHTGNTEAFF.

This chain uses TRBV11-3 with TRBJ2-2, with a weak D call TRBD2 (6 bases). This CDR3 has 14 amino acids. With 6 bases removed from V and 7 bases from J, the gap between germline ends came to 15 bases. Germline values: CDR1 SGHNT, CDR2 YENEEA. CDR3 bases: TGTGCCAGCAGTTTCGGGACTGAAATCGGGGAGCTGTTTTTT. Translation: CASSFGTEIGELFF.

Only a few counts were recorded for this clone. This sequence joins TRBV5-8 and TRBJ2-7; 9 nucleotides line up with TRBD2. The J segment lost 2 bases and the V segment lost 1 base, leaving 4 bases of the junction unmatched. This CDR3 has 15 residues. Germline V gene sequence: CDR1 SGHTS, CDR2 YDEGEE. The CDR3 region is CASSLPSGDTYEQYF. The CDR3, as DNA: TGTGCCAGCAGCTTGCCTAGCGGGGATACCTACGAGCAGTACTTC. Together with reference TRBV5-8 and TRBJ2-7, the CDR3 gives the full variable domain: EAGVTQSPTHLIKTRGQQATLRCSPISGHTSVYWYQQALGLGLQFLLWYDEGEERNRGNFPPRFSGRQFPNYSSELNVNALELEDSALYLCASSLPSGDTYEQYFGPGTRLTVT.

This clone came up a few times. CDR3 protein: CASSARGAGNTIYF. The CDR3 DNA follows: TGTGCCAGCAGTGCTCGGGGGGCTGGAAACACCATATATTTT. The chain couples TRBV6-5 to TRBJ1-3, with D perhaps matching TRBD1 (5 bases). Per the germline V gene, CDR1 is MNHEY and CDR2 is SVGAGI. The V gene lost 5 bases and the J gene lost 2 bases, with 10 bases spanning the gap. This CDR3 has 14 amino acids.

This clone turned up a few times. The V call is TRBV7-2, the J call TRBJ1-4, with D unclear. Germline loops: CDR1 SGHTA, CDR2 FQGNSA. The CDR3 loop spans 15 amino acids. The V gene lost 2 bases and the J gene lost 1 base, with 8 bases spanning the gap. CDR3 loop: CASSLQPGTNEKLFF. CDR3 bases: TGTGCCAGCAGCTTACAGCCCGGAACTAATGAAAAACTGTTTTTT. The full variable domain, with the rest looked up from reference TRBV7-2 and TRBJ1-4, is GAGVSQSPSNKVTEKGKDVELRCDPISGHTALYWYRQSLGQGLEFLIYFQGNSAPDKSGLPSDRFSAERTGGSVSTLTIQRTQQEDSAVYLCASSLQPGTNEKLFFGSGTQLSVL.

V gene TRBV20-1 combines with J gene TRBJ1-2; no clear D. The length of the CDR3 is 11 residues. V was trimmed by 1 base and J by 5 bases, leaving 5 bases between them. Germline loops: CDR1 DFQATT, CDR2 SNEGSKA (reference sequence). The CDR3 loop reads CSARGKYGYTF. The CDR3 DNA reads TGCAGTGCTAGAGGAAAGTATGGCTACACCTTC.

There are a few counts of this clone. J is TRBJ1-1 and V is TRBV5-1; tentative D call: TRBD1 (5 bases). The CDR3 has 13 residues. V shed 3 bases and J shed 5 bases, with 11 bases lying between them. CDR1 and CDR2 (germline): SGHRS, YFSETQ. DNA for the CDR3: TGCGCCAGCAGCTCAGGGTTAGTGACTGAAGCTTTCTTT. Protein sequence: CASSSGLVTEAFF.

The V and J genes are TRBV7-2 and TRBJ1-6; TRBD1 matches at 7 bases. The V segment lost 5 bases and the J segment 3 bases; nucleotides outside the gene matches: 10. The CDR3 runs 17 residues. CDR1 and CDR2 (germline): SGHTA, FQGNSA. This CDR3 reads CASSNGPGQVYNSPLHF. For the CDR3, the DNA is TGTGCCAGCAGCAACGGGCCCGGACAGGTCTATAATTCACCCCTCCACTTT. The full variable domain, with the rest looked up from reference TRBV7-2 and TRBJ1-6, is GAGVSQSPSNKVTEKGKDVELRCDPISGHTALYWYRQSLGQGLEFLIYFQGNSAPDKSGLPSDRFSAERTGGSVSTLTIQRTQQEDSAVYLCASSNGPGQVYNSPLHFGNGTRLTVT.

The V call is TRBV7-9, the J call TRBJ1-6; no clear D. V lost 7 bases and J 6 bases, leaving 10 bases between the germline ends. Germline V gene sequence: CDR1 SEHNR, CDR2 FQNEAQ (reference sequence). This CDR3 has 13 amino acids. CDR3 sequence: CASKGYSNSPLHF. CDR3 DNA: TGTGCCAGCAAGGGATACTCTAATTCACCCCTCCACTTT.

The V and J genes are TRBV2 and TRBJ2-3; weak D call: TRBD2 (6 bases). Looked up from germline, CDR1 is SNHLY and CDR2 is FYNNEI. The CDR3 loop spans 14 amino acids. Trimming left V 8 bases short and J 0 bases short, with 12 bases between. Here the CDR3 reads CASGLRGSTDTQYF. In nucleotides, the CDR3 is TGTGCCAGCGGCTTGCGGGGCAGCACAGATACGCAGTATTTT.

The chain is built from TRBV4-1 and TRBJ1-1; maybe TRBD1 (6 bases). Trimming removed 4 bases from V and 6 bases from J, with 18 bases in between. The CDR3 length is 15 residues. The germline V gene encodes CDR1 MGHRA and CDR2 YSYEKL. For the CDR3, the DNA is TGCGCCAGCAGCCGGACAGTGCTATTGGCTGCTGAAGCTTTCTTT. This codes for CASSRTVLLAAEAFF.

This chain uses TRBV4-2 with TRBJ1-1, with a weak D call TRBD1 (5 bases). This CDR3 spans 16 amino acids. Per germline, CDR1 LGHNA and CDR2 YNFKEQ. The V gene lost 2 bases and the J gene lost 5 bases, with 18 bases spanning the gap. The CDR3 DNA reads as TGTGCCAGCAGCCAACAAGGTAGGGCCCGGGGGACTGAAGCTTTCTTT. It is translated as CASSQQGRARGTEAFF.

V is TRBV5-6 and J is TRBJ1-1, with 11 nucleotides matching TRBD1. The CDR3 contains 13 residues. The germline gives CDR1 SGHDT, CDR2 YYEEEE. The V gene end was trimmed by 6 bases and the J gene end by 8 bases; junction bases not matched to a gene: 6. In DNA, the CDR3 is TGTGCCAGCACCGGGACAGGGGGATGGGAAGCTTTCTTT. Protein product: CASTGTGGWEAFF.

The chain recombines TRBV4-1 with TRBJ1-1, with TRBD1 as a possible D gene (5 bases). This CDR3 is 14 amino acids long. V lost 2 bases and J 1 base, leaving 8 bases between the germline ends. Germline CDR1 and CDR2: MGHRA and YSYEKL. The CDR3, as DNA: TGCGCCAGCAGCCAACCTGGGGGGAACACTGAAGCTTTCTTT. It translates to CASSQPGGNTEAFF.

V and J are TRBV9 and TRBJ2-2, with 15 bases lining up with TRBD2. CDR3 size: 16 residues. The ends lost 2 bases at V and 7 bases at J; junction bases unmatched: 3. Germline loops: CDR1 SGDLS, CDR2 YYNGEE. The CDR3 sequence: CASSVGLAGGIGELFF. CDR3 DNA sequence: TGTGCCAGCAGCGTTGGACTAGCGGGGGGGATCGGGGAGCTGTTTTTT.

The genes are TRBV5-1 and TRBJ1-1; a possible D gene is TRBD1 (5 bases). The CDR3 loop spans 17 amino acids. Germline values: CDR1 SGHRS, CDR2 YFSETQ. V dropped 6 bases and J dropped 3 bases, with 24 bases sitting between them. CDR3 sequence (DNA): TGCGCCAGCACTCCCGGGAAGAGAGAAGGGGAAGACACTGAAGCTTTCTTT. It specifies CASTPGKREGEDTEAFF.

The J gene is TRBJ1-1, the V gene TRBV11-2, with TRBD1 matching over 8 bases. This CDR3 has 14 residues. Germline V CDR1 and CDR2: SGHAT, FQNNGV. Trimming removed 5 bases from V and 4 bases from J; junction bases left unmatched: 6. The CDR3 DNA reads as TGTGCCAGCAGCCACTTCACAGGGGGCACTGAAGCTTTCTTT. This encodes CASSHFTGGTEAFF.

This clone has only a few counts. The chain employs TRBV30 and TRBJ2-7; tentatively, D is TRBD2 (5 bases). The CDR3 spans 13 residues. V gave up 1 base and J gave up 9 bases, with 16 bases separating them. The germline V gene has CDR1 GTSNPN and CDR2 SVGIG (reference sequence). The CDR3 region is CAWSGGQRDGQYF. As DNA, the CDR3 is TGTGCCTGGAGTGGAGGGCAGCGAGACGGGCAGTACTTC.

The chain combines TRBV5-1 with TRBJ2-1, with D hard to call. Between the trimmed V and J ends, which lost 0 bases and 10 bases, there was a span of 11 bases. CDR3 length equals 13 residues. CDR1 is SGHRS and CDR2 is YFSETQ in the germline V gene. The CDR3 here is CASSLGGEREQFF. Here the CDR3 DNA reads TGCGCCAGCAGCTTGGGGGGTGAAAGGGAGCAGTTCTTC.

This rearrangement joins TRBV27 to TRBJ2-2, with a weak D call TRBD1 (6 bases). In germline, CDR1 is MNHEY, CDR2 SMNVEV (reference sequence). Trimming shortened V by 6 bases and J by 1 base, and 15 bases separated the two germline ends. The CDR3 has 16 amino acids. The CDR3 DNA reads TGTGCCAGCAGCTATGGGGACACTTGGAACACCGGGGAGCTGTTTTTT. As protein: CASSYGDTWNTGELFF.

This chain links TRBV7-9 with TRBJ1-2; D gene uncertain. Trimming cost V 5 bases and J 8 bases, with 9 bases left between them. Germline V gene lookup returns CDR1 SEHNR and CDR2 FQNEAQ (reference sequence). The CDR3 spans 11 residues. This CDR3 is CASSLMTGYTF. The CDR3 region has the DNA TGTGCCAGCAGCCTAATGACGGGCTACACCTTC.

The chain recombines TRBV7-9 with TRBJ2-1, with 14 bases that match TRBD2. Losses at the gene ends were 5 bases for V and 6 bases for J; bases not matched to a gene: 3. Germline values: CDR1 SEHNR, CDR2 FQNEAQ (reference sequence). This CDR3 contains 15 residues. CDR3 amino acids: CASSPTSGGGNEQFF. In DNA form, the CDR3 reads TGTGCCAGCAGCCCGACTAGCGGGGGGGGCAATGAGCAGTTCTTC. Looking up the rest from reference TRBV7-9 and TRBJ2-1 gives the full variable domain: DTGVSQNPRHKITKRGQNVTFRCDPISEHNRLYWYRQTLGQGPEFLTYFQNEAQLEKSRLLSDRFSAERPKGSFSTLEIQRTEQGDSAMYLCASSPTSGGGNEQFFGPGTRLTVL.

The gene calls are TRBV11-2 and TRBJ1-1; 12 bases fit TRBD1. CDR3 length equals 15 residues. Losses at the gene ends were 5 bases for V and 4 bases for J; bases not matched to a gene: 5. CDR1 and CDR2 (germline): SGHAT, FQNNGV. The CDR3 is CASSPRDRGLTEAFF. The CDR3 nucleotides are TGTGCCAGCAGCCCGAGGGACAGGGGGCTCACTGAAGCTTTCTTT.

The rearrangement links TRBV4-1 to TRBJ1-4; 7 nucleotides match TRBD1. CDR3 length: 14 amino acids. J gave up 8 bases and V 0 bases, and 3 bases lay outside the gene matches. CDR1 MGHRA and CDR2 YSYEKL come from the germline V gene. The CDR3 sequence: CASSQDRGQEKLFF. CDR3 nucleotide sequence: TGCGCCAGCAGCCAAGACAGGGGACAGGAAAAACTGTTTTTT.

This clone occurred a few times. The J gene is TRBJ2-4, the V gene TRBV7-8, with 8 bases that match TRBD1. The CDR3 contains 13 residues. V shed 3 bases, J shed 6 bases, and the junction held 1 base outside the gene matches. Per the germline V gene, CDR1 is SGHVS and CDR2 is FQNEAQ. The CDR3 sequence: CASSFDRGNIQYF. DNA for the CDR3: TGTGCCAGCAGCTTCGACAGGGGAAACATTCAGTACTTC.

J is TRBJ2-7 and V is TRBV9; 9 bases are shared with TRBD1. V shed 3 bases, J shed 3 bases, and the junction held 7 bases outside the gene matches. The germline CDR1 and CDR2 sequences are SGDLS and YYNGEE. CDR3 length equals 15 residues. CDR3 nucleotide sequence: TGTGCCAGCAGCGCTGCCGGGACAGGGCACTACGAGCAGTACTTC. As protein: CASSAAGTGHYEQYF.